Listed here are 23 T cell receptor beta chains from one sample, sequenced in a study of cytomegalovirus exposure and HLA in healthy donors. PCR used 60 Vbeta primers and 13 Jbeta primers. Sequenced by immunoSEQ multiplex PCR; TCRdb stores in-frame clones only, minus some. The repertoire holds 150,000 to 200,000 clones, with 70% to 80% as singletons. The source material was PBMCs. The origin of the receptors is a young woman in good health and CMV-seropositive.

The genes are TRBV5-1 and TRBJ1-1; maybe TRBD1 (5 bases). Germline CDR1 and CDR2: SGHRS and YFSETQ. CDR3 length: 16 amino acids. V lost 4 bases to trimming and J lost 1 base, with 17 bases between them. The CDR3 coding sequence is TGCGCCAGCAGCCTCTCCCCTACAGGACCGAACACTGAAGCTTTCTTT. It is translated as CASSLSPTGPNTEAFF.

The chain is built from TRBV10-3 and TRBJ1-6; D might be TRBD1 (5 bases). The CDR3 has 17 residues. From germline, CDR1 is ENHRY and CDR2 SYGVKD. V lost 7 bases, J lost 10 bases, and 26 bases lay in between. CDR3 residues: CAIIGSIGTEPNSPLHF. The CDR3 DNA reads as TGTGCCATCATCGGGAGTATCGGGACCGAGCCCAACTCACCCCTCCACTTT.

The chain is built from TRBV14 and TRBJ2-1; D gene uncertain. V was pared by 9 bases and J by 2 bases, with 11 bases between. In germline, CDR1 is SGHDN, CDR2 FVKESK. The CDR3 is made up of 13 amino acids. CDR3 DNA: TGTGCCAGTAGAAAACAGACCTACAATGAGCAGTTCTTC. This encodes CASRKQTYNEQFF.

The gene calls are TRBV5-6 and TRBJ2-6; D is ambiguous. The CDR3 is 16 amino acids. Trimming pared 0 bases from V and 0 bases from J, leaving 7 bases between. Germline CDR1 is SGHDT and CDR2 is YYEEEE. Here the CDR3 DNA reads TGTGCCAGCAGCTTGGGAGAACCCTCTGGGGCCAACGTCCTGACTTTC. Its translation: CASSLGEPSGANVLTF.

The J gene is TRBJ1-1, the V gene TRBV5-1; D call uncertain. The germline gives CDR1 SGHRS, CDR2 YFSETQ. Trimming removed 4 bases at V and 3 bases at J, with 13 bases between. The CDR3 loop spans 14 amino acids. The CDR3 region is CASSPLGRDTEAFF. Here the CDR3 DNA reads TGCGCCAGCAGCCCGCTAGGTCGGGACACTGAAGCTTTCTTT.

The rearrangement links TRBV21-1 to TRBJ2-7; TRBD1 was called by the table and not checked on the DNA. TRBV21-1 is termed a pseudogene. CDR3 size: 15 residues. In DNA form, the CDR3 reads TGTGCCAGCAGGAGTACAGGGGGGTGCTCCTACGAGCAGTACTTC. Residues: CASRSTGGCSYEQYF.

V gene TRBV6-5 combines with J gene TRBJ2-7; 7 bases are shared with TRBD1. V gave up 5 bases and J gave up 2 bases; unmatched junction bases: 3. The CDR3 consists of 13 residues. Germline V gene sequence: CDR1 MNHEY, CDR2 SVGAGI. The CDR3 protein is CASSRDSTYEQYF. In nucleotides, the CDR3 is TGTGCCAGCAGTAGGGACAGTACCTACGAGCAGTACTTC.

The chain's CDR3 is CASSELAGSTDTQYF. The CDR3 bases are TGTGCCAGCAGTGAACTAGCGGGAAGCACAGATACGCAGTATTTT. The gene calls are TRBV6-1 and TRBJ2-3; 9 bases agree with TRBD2. CDR1 MNHNS and CDR2 SASEGT come from the germline V gene. The junction had 0 bases not matched to a gene; V was cut back by 2 bases and J by 0 bases. This CDR3 is built from 15 residues.

The rearrangement uses TRBV7-6 and TRBJ2-3, with D perhaps matching TRBD2 (7 bases). V shed 3 bases and J shed 0 bases, with 19 bases lying between them. This CDR3 has 18 residues. Germline V gene lookup returns CDR1 SGHVS and CDR2 FNYEAQ. This chain's CDR3 is CASSFLGWGGASTDTQYF. The DNA of the CDR3 is TGTGCCAGCAGCTTTCTCGGATGGGGGGGGGCCAGCACAGATACGCAGTATTTT. Drawing the rest from reference TRBV7-6 and TRBJ2-3, the complete variable domain is GAGVSQSPRYKVTKRGQDVALRCDPISGHVSLYWYRQALGQGPEFLTYFNYEAQQDKSGLPNDRFSAERPEGSISTLTIQRTEQRDSAMYRCASSFLGWGGASTDTQYFGPGTRLTVL.

The chain uses TRBV5-1 and TRBJ1-2; TRBD1 agrees at 7 bases. CDR1 is SGHRS, CDR2 YFSETQ, per germline. The CDR3 is 16 amino acids. After removal of 4 bases from V and 8 bases from J, the junction contained 17 bases not matched to a gene. The CDR3 coding sequence is TGCGCCAGCAGCCAAGCAGCTAATAGACAGGGTGAGGGCTACACCTTC. Protein product: CASSQAANRQGEGYTF.

The V and J genes are TRBV6-1 and TRBJ1-4, with a tentative D call TRBD1 (5 bases). The CDR3 sequence is 14 residues long. V lost 6 bases and J 2 bases, leaving 10 bases between the germline ends. The germline gives CDR1 MNHNS, CDR2 SASEGT. In nucleotides, the CDR3 is TGTGCCAGCAGGCCAGGGTCTACTAATGAAAAACTGTTTTTT. It encodes CASRPGSTNEKLFF.

This rearrangement joins TRBV29-1 to TRBJ1-5; 7 bases line up with TRBD1. The CDR3 loop spans 13 amino acids. J was trimmed by 7 bases and V by 5 bases; bases with no gene match: 8. Germline V gives CDR1 SQVTM, CDR2 ANQGSEA. The chain's CDR3 is CSVLTGFGQPQHF. The CDR3 coding sequence is TGCAGCGTTCTGACAGGGTTTGGGCAGCCCCAGCATTTT.

This chain uses TRBV7-2 with TRBJ1-1; D is unclear. V lost 4 bases, J lost 6 bases, and 15 bases lay in between. The CDR3 is 14 amino acids. The germline V gene has CDR1 SGHTA and CDR2 FQGNSA. For the CDR3, the DNA is TGTGCCAGCAGCTCTCGGGCGGGGTTCGCTGAAGCTTTCTTT. As protein: CASSSRAGFAEAFF.

The genes are TRBV7-9 and TRBJ1-5; D uncertain. There are 17 residues in the CDR3. Trimming shortened V by 1 base and J by 3 bases, and 16 bases separated the two germline ends. In germline, CDR1 is SEHNR, CDR2 FQNEAQ (reference sequence). The DNA for the CDR3 is TGTGCCAGCAGCTTAGGCCGCCTGGGCCCTATCAATCAGCCCCAGCATTTT. It translates to CASSLGRLGPINQPQHF.

The chain uses TRBV2 and TRBJ1-6, with D perhaps matching TRBD1 (6 bases). Germline V gene data show CDR1 as SNHLY and CDR2 as FYNNEI. This CDR3 is built from 17 residues. V was cut by 0 bases and J by 7 bases, with 16 bases left in between. CDR3 DNA sequence: TGTGCCAGCAGTGAAGCATCCGGGACAATGTCGAATTCACCCCTCCACTTT. As protein: CASSEASGTMSNSPLHF.

For this clone: The germline gene is not matched at one end of the junction; a read error may be the cause. The J gene is TRBJ2-7, the V gene TRBV2, with 7 bases aligning to TRBD1. CDR3 length: 12 residues. Germline-derived CDR1 and CDR2 are SNHLY and FYNNEI. Here the CDR3 reads CASRPLDRSCLF. The CDR3 DNA reads TGTGCCAGCAGACCTCTGGACAGGAGCTGCCTCTTC.

The chain couples TRBV10-3 to TRBJ1-5; tentatively, D is TRBD1 (6 bases). The CDR3 extends over 13 amino acids. Trimming stripped 8 bases from V and 4 bases from J, with 12 bases between. The germline V gene encodes CDR1 ENHRY and CDR2 SYGVKD. CDR3 sequence reads: CAIGAGDNQPQHF. The CDR3 coding sequence is TGTGCCATCGGTGCAGGGGATAATCAGCCCCAGCATTTT.

As DNA, the CDR3 is TGTGCCAGTAGCATCTCCTCCGGGACAGGGGGAAACACCATATATTTT. The encoded protein is CASSISSGTGGNTIYF. The rearrangement uses TRBV19 and TRBJ1-3; 9 nucleotides match TRBD1. The CDR3 covers 16 residues. The germline gives CDR1 LNHDA, CDR2 SQIVND (reference sequence). V was clipped by 6 bases and J by 4 bases; unmatched bases: 10. Variable domain in full (rest from reference TRBV19 and TRBJ1-3): DGGITQSPKYLFRKEGQNVTLSCEQNLNHDAMYWYRQDPGQGLRLIYYSQIVNDFQKGDIAEGYSVSREKKESFPLTVTSAQKNPTAFYLCASSISSGTGGNTIYFGEGSWLTVV.

V is TRBV19 and J is TRBJ1-2, with 7 bases matching TRBD1. The V and J ends lost 7 bases and 4 bases, in that order; junction bases with no gene match: 15. The germline V gene encodes CDR1 LNHDA and CDR2 SQIVND (reference sequence). The CDR3 is 16 residues long. The CDR3 DNA reads as TGTGCCAGTAAGGCCGGGACAGCCACTATCCCCTATGGCTACACCTTC. Its translation: CASKAGTATIPYGYTF.

CDR3 region: CASSMGDRSNEQFF. CDR3 DNA: TGTGCCAGCAGCATGGGGGACAGGAGCAATGAGCAGTTCTTC. The chain couples TRBV7-7 to TRBJ2-1, with 8 bases identical to TRBD1. The CDR3 covers 14 residues. Per the germline V gene, CDR1 is SSHAT and CDR2 is FNYEAQ (reference sequence). J lost 6 bases, V lost 5 bases, and 6 bases had no gene match.

V and J are TRBV7-2 and TRBJ2-5; a weak D match, TRBD1 (6 bases). This CDR3 is 14 amino acids long. V was trimmed by 5 bases and J by 3 bases, leaving 13 bases between them. The germline gives CDR1 SGHTA, CDR2 FQGNSA. The CDR3 nucleotides read TGTGCCAGCAGCACCTGGACAGTGAAAGAGACCCAGTACTTC. It yields the protein CASSTWTVKETQYF.

The gene calls are TRBV5-1 and TRBJ2-3, with D perhaps TRBD1 (6 bases). The CDR3 is 15 residues long. Germline values: CDR1 SGHRS, CDR2 YFSETQ. V was shortened by 2 bases and J by 2 bases, with 12 bases between the two germline ends. The CDR3 loop reads CASSLGQKFTDTQYF. The CDR3, as DNA: TGCGCCAGCAGCTTAGGACAGAAATTCACAGATACGCAGTATTTT. The variable domain in full, with the rest retrieved from reference TRBV5-1 and TRBJ2-3, is KAGVTQTPRYLIKTRGQQVTLSCSPISGHRSVSWYQQTPGQGLQFLFEYFSETQRNKGNFPGRFSGRQFSNSRSEMNVSTLELGDSALYLCASSLGQKFTDTQYFGPGTRLTVL.

The chain uses TRBV7-9 and TRBJ2-7, with 10 positions matching TRBD1. V dropped 8 bases and J dropped 2; count of bases not matched to a gene: 3. CDR3 length: 13 residues. In germline, CDR1 is SEHNR, CDR2 FQNEAQ (reference sequence). CDR3 bases: TGTGCCAGCCGGGGACAGGGGCCCTACGAGCAGTACTTC. This encodes CASRGQGPYEQYF.